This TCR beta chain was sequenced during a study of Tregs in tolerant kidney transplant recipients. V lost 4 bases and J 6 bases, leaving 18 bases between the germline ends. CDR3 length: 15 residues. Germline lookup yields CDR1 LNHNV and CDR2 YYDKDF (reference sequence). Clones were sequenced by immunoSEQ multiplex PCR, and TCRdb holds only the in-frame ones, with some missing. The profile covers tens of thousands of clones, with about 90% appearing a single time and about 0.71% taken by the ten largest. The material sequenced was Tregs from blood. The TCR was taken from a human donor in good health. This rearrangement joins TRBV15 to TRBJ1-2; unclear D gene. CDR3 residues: CATSKGPPMNHGYTF. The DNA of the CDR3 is TGTGCCACCAGCAAGGGCCCCCCAATGAATCATGGCTACACCTTC.